The clone carrying this T cell receptor (beta chain) appeared a few times. Its matching antigen is unknown. These data come from a study of cytomegalovirus exposure and HLA in healthy donors. Everyone who donated was a healthy bone marrow donor. The PCR made use of 60 Vbeta and 13 Jbeta primers. Libraries were prepared by immunoSEQ multiplex PCR; TCRdb keeps only in-frame clonotypes and omits some of them. The sample contains tens of thousands of clones, about 75% of which appear only once. The CDR3 sequence is 12 residues long. Germline V gene data show CDR1 as MNHEY and CDR2 as SMNVEV (reference sequence). Trimming removed 9 bases at V and 5 bases at J, with 11 bases between. Findings and caveats of the study: A missense DCLRE1C variant was associated with V- and J-gene trimming of TCR beta chains in a later analysis, and an independent cohort replicated the association.

Sequenced material: PBMCs. This sequence was found in a woman between 35 and 50 years old in good health and CMV-seropositive. The chain couples TRBV27 to TRBJ1-5, with no clear D. The CDR3 DNA is TGTGCCAGTCGGACTCTTGATCAGCCCCAGCATTTT. Translation gives CASRTLDQPQHF.